The TCR beta chain under discussion was sequenced for a study of blood T cells in healthy people across ages. The study, taken as a whole, reports: Significant beta diversity loss was already apparent by age about 39, declining roughly linearly.

Trimming pared 1 base from V and 5 bases from J, leaving 8 bases between. This CDR3 is 13 amino acids long. Germline assignment: CDR1 SGHTA and CDR2 FQGNSA. Alongside a J-beta primer mix, a sample-barcoded 5' primer served in a second PCR lasting about 6 to 12 cycles. Each CDR3 protein is one row after TCRdb ran MiXCR on the 5' RACE reads. The profile shows roughly 500,000 distinct CDR3 sequences, about 25% of them singletons. This clonotype came up many times. Antigen specificity is unknown. The TCR comes from a woman in her 70s in good health. Sequenced material: blood. The rearrangement uses TRBV7-2 and TRBJ2-5, with no clear D. The CDR3, as DNA: TGTGCCAGCAGCTTAGAATTCTCTGAGACCCAGTACTTC. The encoded protein is CASSLEFSETQYF.